The 27 T cell receptor beta chains listed next were all sequenced from one sample in a study of blood T cell repertoires in COVID-19. Assay used: immunoSEQ multiplex PCR; TCRdb lists only in-frame clones, some missing. The sample has more than 200,000 clones, about four fifths seen once. Sequencing was performed on peripheral blood. These receptors originate from a man at least 80 years old with acute or convalescent COVID-19.

This chain uses TRBV3-1 (or the pseudogene TRBV3-2) with TRBJ1-2; tentative D call: TRBD1 (5 bases). Germline-derived CDR1 and CDR2 are LGHDT and YNNKEL (reference sequence). The CDR3 runs 12 residues. Trimming removed 1 base from V and 6 bases from J, with 6 bases in between. The CDR3 sequence: CASSQAGNGYTF. Here the CDR3 DNA reads TGTGCCAGCAGCCAAGCAGGGAATGGCTACACCTTC.

This clone was detected many times. The rearrangement joins TRBV7-9 to TRBJ1-6; D ambiguous. The germline V gene encodes CDR1 SEHNR and CDR2 FQNEAQ (reference sequence). The CDR3 consists of 17 residues. Trimming removed 3 bases from V and 5 bases from J, with 17 bases in between. The CDR3 sequence is CASSLLGRGKDNSPLHF. CDR3 nucleotides: TGTGCCAGCAGCTTGCTTGGGCGGGGAAAAGATAATTCACCCCTCCACTTT. The whole variable domain, remainder taken from reference TRBV7-9 and TRBJ1-6, is DTGVSQNPRHKITKRGQNVTFRCDPISEHNRLYWYRQTLGQGPEFLTYFQNEAQLEKSRLLSDRFSAERPKGSFSTLEIQRTEQGDSAMYLCASSLLGRGKDNSPLHFGNGTRLTVT.

The chain has TRBV6-5 and TRBJ2-7, with 10 bases lining up with TRBD1. With V trimmed by 7 bases and J by 2 bases, 8 bases remained unmatched. The germline V gene encodes CDR1 MNHEY and CDR2 SVGAGI. This CDR3 is 15 amino acids long. The CDR3 DNA sequence: TGTGCCAGCATCAAGGGACAGGGGCAAGCCTACGAGCAGTACTTC. Encoded protein: CASIKGQGQAYEQYF.

The V call is TRBV3-1 (or the pseudogene TRBV3-2), the J call TRBJ1-1, with 11 bases aligning to TRBD1. The CDR3 runs to 15 residues. V lost 4 bases and J lost 4; bases outside the gene matches: 5. Per the germline V gene, CDR1 is LGHDT and CDR2 is YNNKEL (reference sequence). CDR3: CASSLRTGGSTEAFF. For the CDR3, the DNA is TGTGCCAGCAGCCTCCGGACAGGGGGCAGCACTGAAGCTTTCTTT.

This rearrangement joins TRBV5-4 to TRBJ1-6; 8 bases align to TRBD1. CDR3 length: 15 amino acids. Germline assignment: CDR1 SGHNT and CDR2 YYREEE (reference sequence). Germline trimming cut 4 bases from V and 8 bases from J; bases unmatched to any gene: 8. The CDR3 bases are TGTGCCAGCAGCACCGAGACAGGGGCAGATTCACCCCTCCACTTT. It is translated as CASSTETGADSPLHF.

This clone was picked up one time. V is TRBV5-1 and J is TRBJ2-1; TRBD2 agrees at 13 bases. The V segment lost 4 bases and the J segment 2 bases; nucleotides outside the gene matches: 9. CDR1 and CDR2 (germline): SGHRS, YFSETQ. This CDR3 has 18 residues. The CDR3 spells CASSQMTSGRRTYNEQFF. In DNA form, the CDR3 reads TGCGCCAGCAGCCAAATGACTAGCGGGAGGCGCACCTACAATGAGCAGTTCTTC.

The chain carries TRBV10-3 and TRBJ1-2, with D uncertain. This CDR3 contains 14 residues. Trimming removed 4 bases from V and 1 base from J, with 10 bases in between. Germline V CDR1 and CDR2: ENHRY, SYGVKD. The CDR3: CAISGQNDNYGYTF. The CDR3 DNA sequence: TGTGCCATCAGTGGACAAAATGATAACTATGGCTACACCTTC.

The gene calls are TRBV19 and TRBJ2-1; tentatively, D is TRBD1 (6 bases). CDR3 length: 16 residues. Germline-derived CDR1 and CDR2 are LNHDA and SQIVND (reference sequence). Trimming removed 9 bases at V and 1 base at J, with 19 bases between. The chain's CDR3 is CASRGREGRSYNEQFF. The CDR3 nucleotides read TGTGCCAGCAGGGGTCGGGAAGGAAGGTCCTACAATGAGCAGTTCTTC.

The table lists this clone with a count of one. CDR3 nucleotides: TGCGCCAGCAGCTTGGTGGCAGGGGGTGGGGTTGAGCAGTTCTTC. As protein: CASSLVAGGGVEQFF. J is TRBJ2-1 and V is TRBV5-1, with TRBD1 matching over 7 bases. V lost 0 bases to trimming and J lost 9 bases; unmatched junction nucleotides: 9. Germline-derived CDR1 and CDR2 are SGHRS and YFSETQ. The CDR3 consists of 15 residues.

The rearrangement links TRBV28 to TRBJ1-6, with a weak D call TRBD1 (6 bases). This CDR3 spans 14 amino acids. V shed 3 bases and J shed 9 bases, with 12 bases lying between them. CDR1 MDHEN and CDR2 SYDVKM come from the germline V gene. CDR3 DNA: TGTGCCAGCAGTTTTAACAGGGCGAGTTCACCCCTCCACTTT. This sequence encodes CASSFNRASSPLHF.

The chain links TRBV9 to TRBJ2-1; 9 nucleotides line up with TRBD2. Germline loops: CDR1 SGDLS, CDR2 YYNGEE. The CDR3 spans 14 residues. V lost 4 bases, J lost 9 bases, and 8 bases stayed unmatched. Here the CDR3 reads CASSSRTSDSEQFF. The CDR3 nucleotides read TGTGCCAGCAGCTCCCGGACTAGCGACAGTGAGCAGTTCTTC.

The chain couples TRBV7-8 to TRBJ1-6, with 8 bases matching TRBD1. This CDR3 has 16 residues. The J segment lost 6 bases and the V segment lost 5 bases, leaving 9 bases of the junction unmatched. Germline V gene lookup returns CDR1 SGHVS and CDR2 FQNEAQ. The DNA of the CDR3 is TGTGCCAGCAGCCCGCAGGGACAGGTGGCTAATTCACCCCTCCACTTT. Encoded protein: CASSPQGQVANSPLHF.

The chain employs TRBV18 and TRBJ1-3; TRBD1 aligns across 7 bases. This CDR3 is 14 amino acids long. In germline, CDR1 is KGHSH, CDR2 LQKENI. V was clipped by 2 bases and J by 7 bases; unmatched bases: 5. The CDR3 loop reads CASSPSTGANTIYF. The CDR3 region has the DNA TGTGCCAGCTCACCAAGCACAGGGGCTAACACCATATATTTT.

This clone was seen only a few times. The V gene is TRBV28, the J gene TRBJ2-7; D not resolved. This CDR3 spans 11 amino acids. Deletions cut 3 bases from V and 4 bases from J, with 4 bases between. In germline, CDR1 is MDHEN, CDR2 SYDVKM. CDR3 nucleotide sequence: TGTGCCAGCAGTTTCACTTACGAGCAGTACTTC. It is translated as CASSFTYEQYF.

The chain carries TRBV28 and TRBJ1-5; 9 bases map to TRBD1. V lost 5 bases to trimming and J lost 8 bases; unmatched junction nucleotides: 16. Germline V gene lookup returns CDR1 MDHEN and CDR2 SYDVKM. CDR3 length: 17 amino acids. The CDR3 nucleotides are TGTGCCAGCAGTCCTCCTCCGGGCGACAGGGGGTTCGAGCCCCAGCATTTT. This sequence encodes CASSPPPGDRGFEPQHF.

This clone came up once. This sequence joins TRBV5-1 and TRBJ2-1; 8 positions agree with TRBD1. Germline trimming cut 0 bases from V and 7 bases from J; bases unmatched to any gene: 9. The germline gives CDR1 SGHRS, CDR2 YFSETQ. The CDR3 runs 16 residues. CDR3 nucleotides: TGCGCCAGCAGCTTGGGGGGACAGGCCTTTCAGAATGAGCAGTTCTTC. Its translation is CASSLGGQAFQNEQFF.

This chain joins TRBV2 and TRBJ2-7; possible D gene TRBD2, 5 bases. This CDR3 spans 14 amino acids. V gave up 7 bases and J gave up 12 bases, with 25 bases separating them. In germline, CDR1 is SNHLY, CDR2 FYNNEI. In DNA form, the CDR3 reads TGTGCCAGCACTCCACCCCTAGCTTCTAGAGCGCCGTACTTC. It specifies CASTPPLASRAPYF.

The V and J genes are TRBV6-6 and TRBJ1-2; 7 bases line up with TRBD1. The CDR3 is 15 residues long. With V trimmed by 4 bases and J by 3 bases, 8 bases remained unmatched. Germline V gene data show CDR1 as MNHNY and CDR2 as SVGAGI (reference sequence). The CDR3 protein is CASSSPRTGDYGYTF. Here the CDR3 DNA reads TGTGCCAGCAGTTCGCCCCGGACAGGAGACTATGGCTACACCTTC.

The count of this clone is one. V is TRBV24-1 and J is TRBJ2-2; D is uncertain. Germline assignment: CDR1 KGHDR and CDR2 SFDVKD. CDR3 length: 20 residues. V was cut by 3 bases and J by 4 bases, with 26 bases left in between. CDR3 amino acids: CATSDPPPGSDLRITGELFF. The CDR3 DNA reads TGTGCCACCAGTGATCCTCCCCCAGGATCTGACCTTCGAATCACCGGGGAGCTGTTTTTT.

This sequence joins TRBV5-1 and TRBJ2-3, with 9 nucleotides matching TRBD2. Per germline, CDR1 SGHRS and CDR2 YFSETQ. The CDR3 runs 15 residues. J gave up 0 bases and V 4 bases, and 3 bases lay outside the gene matches. CDR3 coding DNA: TGCGCCAGCAGCGATAGCGGGAGAAGCACAGATACGCAGTATTTT. Translating gives CASSDSGRSTDTQYF.

CDR3 DNA: TGTGCCAGCAGCTTAGCGGGAGGGACAGGGAATTTAGAGCAGTACTTC. It codes for CASSLAGGTGNLEQYF. The chain carries TRBV7-8 and TRBJ2-7; 9 nucleotides match TRBD1. V gave up 0 bases and J gave up 7 bases; unmatched junction bases: 10. The CDR3 runs to 16 residues. The germline V gene encodes CDR1 SGHVS and CDR2 FQNEAQ. The full variable domain, completed using reference TRBV7-8 and TRBJ2-7, is GAGVSQSPRYKVAKRGQDVALRCDPISGHVSLFWYQQALGQGPEFLTYFQNEAQLDKSGLPSDRFFAERPEGSVSTLKIQRTQQEDSAVYLCASSLAGGTGNLEQYFGPGTRLTVT.

This clone was seen a handful of times. This chain links TRBV9 with TRBJ2-7; D possibly corresponds to TRBD2 (6 bases). This CDR3 has 15 residues. Trimming shortened V by 1 base and J by 1 base, and 12 bases separated the two germline ends. Germline values: CDR1 SGDLS, CDR2 YYNGEE. CDR3 DNA: TGTGCCAGCAGCGTATCCCCCGGGAGATCCTACGAGCAGTACTTC. Translating gives CASSVSPGRSYEQYF. Drawing the rest from reference TRBV9 and TRBJ2-7, the complete variable domain is DSGVTQTPKHLITATGQRVTLRCSPRSGDLSVYWYQQSLDQGLQFLIQYYNGEERAKGNILERFSAQQFPDLHSELNLSSLELGDSALYFCASSVSPGRSYEQYFGPGTRLTVT.

J is TRBJ2-3 and V is TRBV3-1 (or the pseudogene TRBV3-2); D remains ambiguous. This CDR3 has 17 amino acids. CDR1 is LGHDT, CDR2 YNNKEL, per germline (reference sequence). The ends were cut back, 0 bases at V and 4 bases at J, with 17 bases in the middle. The CDR3 region is CASSQDAAAGSSDTQYF. CDR3 DNA: TGTGCCAGCAGCCAAGATGCGGCAGCCGGCTCCTCAGATACGCAGTATTTT.

This clone was seen just once. The chain couples TRBV24-1 to TRBJ2-1, with 14 bases aligning to TRBD2. With 4 bases clipped from V and 7 bases from J, the junction kept 17 bases outside the gene matches. CDR3 size: 20 residues. Per the germline V gene, CDR1 is KGHDR and CDR2 is SFDVKD. CDR3: CATSDRSAGTSGRWGNEQFF. In DNA form, the CDR3 reads TGTGCCACCAGTGACCGTTCCGCCGGGACTAGCGGGAGATGGGGAAATGAGCAGTTCTTC.

The chain uses TRBV28 and TRBJ1-2, with D possibly TRBD1 on 6 matching bases. Germline CDR1 MDHEN, CDR2 SYDVKM. The CDR3 is 11 residues long. Between the trimmed V and J ends, which lost 6 bases and 5 bases, there was a span of 7 bases. CDR3 residues: CASRDSYGYTF. The CDR3 nucleotides read TGTGCCAGCAGGGACAGTTATGGCTACACCTTC.

The chain has TRBV7-6 and TRBJ2-3, with a possible D match to TRBD1 (5 bases). The CDR3 has 16 amino acids. Trimming took off 2 bases at V and 2 bases at J, with 14 bases between the two ends. In germline, CDR1 is SGHVS, CDR2 FNYEAQ. CDR3 DNA: TGTGCCAGCAGCTTATCAGGGCAGTCCTTCACAGATACGCAGTATTTT. Translated, it gives CASSLSGQSFTDTQYF.

The rearrangement joins TRBV28 to TRBJ2-1; a possible D gene is TRBD2 (7 bases). Germline CDR1 is MDHEN and CDR2 is SYDVKM. V lost 7 bases to trimming and J lost 5 bases, with 15 bases between them. CDR3 length: 14 amino acids. The CDR3 loop is CASKGGGHHNEQFF. For the CDR3, the DNA is TGTGCCAGCAAAGGCGGGGGACATCACAATGAGCAGTTCTTC.